This T cell receptor beta chain appears in the sequencing data of a study of T-cell memory formation after mild COVID-19. General study results and limits: Prior to infection, memory already included some responding clones, suggesting cross-reactive memory joined. CD4+ bias marked clones expanding day 15 to 37, unlike balanced contracting clones. Of the contracting clones, CD4+ ones lay mainly in CM and EM, and CD8+ ones in EMRA.

Germline lookup yields CDR1 SGHAT and CDR2 FQDESV (reference sequence). V was clipped by 1 base and J by 6 bases, with 13 bases between them. The CDR3 runs to 14 residues. TCR alpha and TCR beta cDNA libraries carrying sample barcodes and UMIs came from 5'RACE with constant-segment primers. TCRdb passed the 5' RACE reads through MiXCR, listing each CDR3 protein once. The sample shows roughly 450,000 distinct CDR3 sequences, about 18% of them seen only once. Remarks on this clonotype: Its antigen is still unknown.

The specimen was PBMCs or a T cell subset sorted from them (not recorded which). This TCR derives from an adult woman who had mild COVID-19 (a few samples of this study predate the infection). Cell type and time point are not known. The chain has TRBV11-1 and TRBJ2-7; maybe TRBD2 (5 bases). As DNA, the CDR3 is TGTGCCAGCAGCTTAGTTTCGGTGAGGGCCGAGCAGTACTTC. Amino acid sequence: CASSLVSVRAEQYF.